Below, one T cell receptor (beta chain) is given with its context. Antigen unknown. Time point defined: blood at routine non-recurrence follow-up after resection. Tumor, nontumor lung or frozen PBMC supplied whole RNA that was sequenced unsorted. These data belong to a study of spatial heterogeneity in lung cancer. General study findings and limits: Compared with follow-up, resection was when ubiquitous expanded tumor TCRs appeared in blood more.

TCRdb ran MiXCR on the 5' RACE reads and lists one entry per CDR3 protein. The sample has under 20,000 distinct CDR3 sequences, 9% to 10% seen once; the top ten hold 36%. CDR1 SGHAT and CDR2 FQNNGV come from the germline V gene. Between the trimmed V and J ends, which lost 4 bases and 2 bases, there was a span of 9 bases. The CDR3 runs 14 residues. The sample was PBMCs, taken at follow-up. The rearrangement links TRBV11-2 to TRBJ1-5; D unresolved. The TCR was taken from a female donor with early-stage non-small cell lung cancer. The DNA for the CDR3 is TGTGCCAGCAGCTCACATGGGGGCAATCAGCCCCAGCATTTT. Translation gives CASSSHGGNQPQHF. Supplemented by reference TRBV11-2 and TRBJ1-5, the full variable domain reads EAGVAQSPRYKIIEKRQSVAFWCNPISGHATLYWYQQILGQGPKLLIQFQNNGVVDDSQLPKDRFSAERLKGVDSTLKIQPAKLEDSAVYLCASSSHGGNQPQHFGDGTRLSIL.